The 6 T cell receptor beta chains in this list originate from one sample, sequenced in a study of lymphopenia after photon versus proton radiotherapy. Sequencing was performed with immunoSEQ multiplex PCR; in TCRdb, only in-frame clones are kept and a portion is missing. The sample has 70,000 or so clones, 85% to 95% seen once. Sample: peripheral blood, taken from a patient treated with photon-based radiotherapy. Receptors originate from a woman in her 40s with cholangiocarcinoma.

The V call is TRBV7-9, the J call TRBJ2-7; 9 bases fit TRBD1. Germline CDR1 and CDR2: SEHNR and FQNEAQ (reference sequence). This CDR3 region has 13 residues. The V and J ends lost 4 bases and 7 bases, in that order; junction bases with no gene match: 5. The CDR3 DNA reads TGTGCCAGCAGCTGGGACAGGGTGCGGGAGCAGTACTTC. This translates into CASSWDRVREQYF. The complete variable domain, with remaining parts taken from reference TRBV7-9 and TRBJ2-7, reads DTGVSQNPRHKITKRGQNVTFRCDPISEHNRLYWYRQTLGQGPEFLTYFQNEAQLEKSRLLSDRFSAERPKGSFSTLEIQRTEQGDSAMYLCASSWDRVREQYFGPGTRLTVT.

Here the CDR3 DNA reads TGTGCCAGCAGTTTGTCGGGACAGCTACTTCATCAGCCCCAGCATTTT. Amino acid sequence: CASSLSGQLLHQPQHF. This rearrangement joins TRBV27 to TRBJ1-5, with 7 bases matching TRBD1. Germline V lookup: CDR1 MNHEY, CDR2 SMNVEV (reference sequence). V trimming: 3 bases; J trimming: 5 bases; junction bases outside the gene matches: 10. This CDR3 region has 16 residues.

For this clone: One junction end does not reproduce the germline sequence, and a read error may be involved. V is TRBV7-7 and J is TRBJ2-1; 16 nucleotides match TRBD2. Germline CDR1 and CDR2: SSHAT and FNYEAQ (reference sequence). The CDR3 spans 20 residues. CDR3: CASSFGLGTSGRAPDNEQFF. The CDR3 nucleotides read TGTGCTAGCAGCTTCGGTCTCGGGACTAGCGGGAGGGCTCCCGACAATGAGCAGTTCTTC.

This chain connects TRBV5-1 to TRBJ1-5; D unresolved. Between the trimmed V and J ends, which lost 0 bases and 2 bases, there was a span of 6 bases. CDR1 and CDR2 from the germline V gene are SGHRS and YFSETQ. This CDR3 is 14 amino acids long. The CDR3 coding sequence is TGCGCCAGCAGCTTGGACGATGGCAATCAGCCCCAGCATTTT. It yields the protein CASSLDDGNQPQHF.

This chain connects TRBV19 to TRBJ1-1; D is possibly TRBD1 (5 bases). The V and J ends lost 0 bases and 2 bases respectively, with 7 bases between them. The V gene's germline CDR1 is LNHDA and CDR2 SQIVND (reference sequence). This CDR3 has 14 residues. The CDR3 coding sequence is TGTGCCAGTAGTATAGAGGGGGTAAACACTGAAGCTTTCTTT. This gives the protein CASSIEGVNTEAFF.

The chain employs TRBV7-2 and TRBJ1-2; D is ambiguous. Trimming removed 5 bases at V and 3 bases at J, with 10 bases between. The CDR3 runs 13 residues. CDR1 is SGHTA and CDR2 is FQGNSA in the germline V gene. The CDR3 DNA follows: TGTGCCAGCAGCCAACAGCGAGACTATGGCTACACCTTC. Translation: CASSQQRDYGYTF.